This note documents a single TCR beta chain sequence. No cognate antigen has been identified for it. One base away there is no much larger clone; base qualities are not given. Patients with autoimmune disease history or receiving systemic immunosuppression were excluded from the trial. In every dose cohort, peripheral blood was drawn for TCR sequencing at baseline, cycle 4 day 1, and cycle 7 day 1. Samples came from an open-label, multicenter, first-in-human phase I dose-escalation trial of ivuxolimab. The trial enrolled adults with locally advanced or metastatic head and neck squamous cell, hepatocellular, melanoma or renal cell carcinoma. Before TCR sequencing, CD4+ T cells and CD8+ T cells from peripheral blood were sorted into separate populations. To sequence the TCRbeta CDR3 region, genomic DNA was isolated from the sorted cells. The immunoSEQ Assay was used to sequence the TCRbeta CDR3 regions. Here the immuneACCESS table is served through TCRdb, limited to in-frame sequences with V and J called. Missing clones are a known gap in these copies; in checked studies unresolved V genes cover under half, and the rest lacks a known reason. Present in this sample are around 86,000 clones, 89% of which were seen just once. Over 0.35% of the sample is taken by the ten largest.

These data originate in a study of OX40 agonist ivuxolimab in advanced cancers. Describing the broader study: Ivuxolimab was a fully human IgG2 agonistic monoclonal antibody targeting the costimulatory receptor OX40 (CD134). The paper covers the monotherapy dose-escalation part of the phase I ivuxolimab trial, which included N = 52 patients. Of the approximately 50 patients in dose escalation, around 19 had hepatocellular carcinoma, some 15 had melanoma, 9 had renal cell carcinoma and 9 had head and neck cancer. Intravenous ivuxolimab was administered to patients every 2 weeks at six dose levels: 0.01, 0.1, 0.3, 1.5, 3 and 10 mg/kg. Peripheral TCRbeta sequencing aimed to test whether ivuxolimab altered TCR sequence diversity and caused clonal T-cell expansion. Prior anti-PD-1, anti-PD-L1 or anti-CTLA-4 therapy was permitted, and checkpoint inhibitors had been received by less than 45% of dose-escalation patients. Partial responses occurred in three dose-escalation patients: two with cutaneous melanoma and one with hepatocellular carcinoma. A male proportion of 70% to 90% and a mean age of approximately 60 years, ranging from roughly 23 to 80, were recorded for the dose-escalation cohort.

Sequences SGHTA (CDR1) and FQGNSA (CDR2) are obtained from the germline V gene. V gives up 1 base and J gives up 1 base, and the segment between their germline ends measures 11 bases. The CDR3 sequence holds 16 residues, the cysteine and phenylalanine included. Kept here is only the CDR3 DNA, which spans 48 bases and is read in frame from base 1. Here is what the overall study found, with its caveats: Low levels of normalized T-cell clonal expansion were also seen in some patients who did not respond. In the 0.1-3.0 mg/kg groups, partial responders were among the patients with the lowest normalized peripheral clonal expansion, particularly in CD8+ T cells. At doses of 0.1 to 3.0 mg/kg, clonal expansion of both CD4+ and CD8+ T cells in blood was seen between baseline and week 6. After ivuxolimab, expanded clones were on average more numerous among CD8+ T cells than among CD4+ T cells. Antigen specificity was not determined for the clonally expanded peripheral T cells.

Sequencing was performed on CD4+ or CD8+ T cells sorted from blood, taken in a trial of the OX40 agonist ivuxolimab. The chain couples TRBV7-2 to TRBJ2-1, with the D gene uncertain. The sequence derives from an adult with an advanced solid tumor such as melanoma, head and neck, liver or kidney cancer. The DNA sequence follows: TGTGCCAGCAGCTTAGAATCCGGTGTATCCTACAATGAGCAGTTCTTC. Its coded protein is CASSLESGVSYNEQFF.